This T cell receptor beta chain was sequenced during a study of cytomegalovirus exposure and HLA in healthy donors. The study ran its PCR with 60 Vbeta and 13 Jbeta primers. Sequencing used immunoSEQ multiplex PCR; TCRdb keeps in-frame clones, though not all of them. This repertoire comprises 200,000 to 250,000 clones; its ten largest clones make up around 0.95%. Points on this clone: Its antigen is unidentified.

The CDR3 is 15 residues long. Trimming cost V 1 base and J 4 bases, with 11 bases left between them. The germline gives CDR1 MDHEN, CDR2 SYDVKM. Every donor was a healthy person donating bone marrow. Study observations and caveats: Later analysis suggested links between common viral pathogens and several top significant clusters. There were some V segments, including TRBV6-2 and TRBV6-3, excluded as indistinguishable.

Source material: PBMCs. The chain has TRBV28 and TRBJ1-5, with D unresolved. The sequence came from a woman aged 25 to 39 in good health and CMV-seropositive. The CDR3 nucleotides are TGTGCCAGCAGTTTATCCCTGAGACTGAATCAGCCCCAGCATTTT. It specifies CASSLSLRLNQPQHF.